This TCR beta chain was captured by sequencing in a study of cytomegalovirus exposure and HLA in healthy donors. Study-level points and caveats: Some highly shared sequence variants likely arose as a pipeline artifact. The later analysis indicated that the majority of CMV-associated TCR beta chains appeared HLA-restricted.

As to this clone: Its specificity is not known.

Per the germline V gene, CDR1 is SGHRS and CDR2 is YFSETQ. The CDR3 length is 14 residues. Trimming took 0 bases from V and 7 from J; bases not matched to a gene: 1. Researchers ran the PCR with 60 Vbeta and 13 Jbeta primers. The method was immunoSEQ multiplex PCR; TCRdb's version includes in-frame clones alone and lacks a portion of them. The table for this sample gives 100,000 to 150,000 clones. The rearrangement uses TRBV5-1 and TRBJ1-6, with 7 bases aligning to TRBD1. Sequenced sample: PBMCs. The clonotype was recovered from a young man in good health and CMV-seronegative. The CDR3 DNA is TGCGCCAGCAGCTTGGACAGGGGAAATTCACCCCTCCACTTT. Amino acids: CASSLDRGNSPLHF. Full variable domain (missing parts from reference TRBV5-1 and TRBJ1-6): KAGVTQTPRYLIKTRGQQVTLSCSPISGHRSVSWYQQTPGQGLQFLFEYFSETQRNKGNFPGRFSGRQFSNSRSEMNVSTLELGDSALYLCASSLDRGNSPLHFGNGTRLTVT.